This passage covers 23 T cell receptor beta chains from one sample sequenced in a study of OX40 agonist ivuxolimab in advanced cancers. Sequencing used immunoSEQ multiplex PCR; TCRdb keeps in-frame clones, though not all of them. The repertoire includes approximately 66,000 clones, roughly 85% of them detected once, and about 0.76% sits in the top ten. Here the sequenced sample was CD4+ or CD8+ T cells sorted from blood, taken in a trial of the OX40 agonist ivuxolimab. These receptors originate from an adult with an advanced solid tumor such as melanoma, head and neck, liver or kidney cancer.

The J gene is TRBJ2-7, the V gene TRBV27; 7 bases align to TRBD1. The CDR3 runs to 13 residues. CDR1 MNHEY and CDR2 SMNVEV come from the germline V gene (reference sequence). Trimming cost V 4 bases and J 4 bases; bases outside gene matches: 4. CDR3 residues: CASSSLTGYEQYF. The CDR3 DNA follows: TGTGCCAGCAGTTCCCTGACAGGGTACGAGCAGTACTTC.

In its sample, this clone was seen once. The chain links TRBV6-6 to TRBJ2-7, with 11 bases identical to TRBD1. The CDR3 runs to 14 residues. In germline, CDR1 is MNHNY, CDR2 SVGAGI (reference sequence). V gave up 6 bases and J gave up 2 bases; unmatched junction bases: 3. The CDR3 protein is CASRRGQGAYEQYF. CDR3 DNA sequence: TGTGCCAGCAGAAGGGGACAGGGGGCCTACGAGCAGTACTTC.

This clone was counted once. CDR3 nucleotides: TGTGCCAGCAGTGGTGGGCCCAGGGAGGGTGTTCAGTACTTC. Its protein product is CASSGGPREGVQYF. This chain uses TRBV2 with TRBJ2-4, with 7 nucleotides matching TRBD2. CDR3 length: 14 residues. With V trimmed by 4 bases and J by 11 bases, 11 bases remained unmatched. CDR1 and CDR2 (germline): SNHLY, FYNNEI.

The rearrangement joins TRBV6-1 to TRBJ1-2; D remains unclear. Trimming shortened V by 3 bases and J by 3 bases, and 14 bases separated the two germline ends. The CDR3 totals 15 residues. Germline CDR1 is MNHNS and CDR2 is SASEGT. The DNA for the CDR3 is TGTGCCAGCAGTGACTCGTCAAGTGGGGACTATGGCTACACCTTC. Its protein product is CASSDSSSGDYGYTF.

V gene TRBV2 combines with J gene TRBJ2-5; 11 positions agree with TRBD2. TRBJ2-7 explains the end of the DNA better; the J call may be wrong. CDR3 length: 14 amino acids. In germline, CDR1 is SNHLY, CDR2 FYNNEI. DNA of the CDR3: TGTGCCGGTCTTAGCGGGAGGGTTGGCTACGAGCAGTACTTC. Its translation is CAGLSGRVGYEQYF.

The chain combines TRBV7-9 with TRBJ1-1, with D unresolved. The CDR3 sequence is 14 residues long. V dropped 5 bases and J dropped 0 bases, with 10 bases sitting between them. CDR1 SEHNR and CDR2 FQNEAQ come from the germline V gene (reference sequence). CDR3 protein: CASSPRPMNTEAFF. CDR3 coding DNA: TGTGCCAGCAGCCCCCGTCCGATGAACACTGAAGCTTTCTTT.

The genes are TRBV2 and TRBJ1-4, with a possible D match to TRBD1 (6 bases). Trimming stripped 7 bases from V and 5 bases from J, with 11 bases between. This CDR3 region has 13 residues. The germline CDR1 and CDR2 sequences are SNHLY and FYNNEI. This chain's CDR3 is CASNGQLNEKLFF. CDR3 in DNA: TGTGCCAGCAACGGACAGTTAAATGAAAAACTGTTTTTT.

The rearrangement links TRBV7-8 to TRBJ2-3; 7 positions agree with TRBD2. CDR3 length equals 20 residues. V lost 5 bases and J lost 5; bases outside the gene matches: 25. CDR1 and CDR2 (germline): SGHVS, FQNEAQ. The CDR3 nucleotides read TGTGCCAGCAGCCCCCCGACTAGCTGGAGAGGGTTCGGGTTCGGAGATACGCAGTATTTT. Its protein is CASSPPTSWRGFGFGDTQYF.

This rearrangement joins TRBV10-1 to TRBJ2-3; 7 bases map to TRBD1. This CDR3 has 16 amino acids. The V gene end was trimmed by 3 bases and the J gene end by 1 base; junction bases not matched to a gene: 7. In germline, CDR1 is WNHNN, CDR2 SYGVQD (reference sequence). The CDR3 DNA is TGCGCCAGCAGTGACCCTGCAGGGGGAGGCACAGATACGCAGTATTTT. Its protein is CASSDPAGGGTDTQYF.

V and J are TRBV30 and TRBJ2-3; D is perhaps TRBD1 (6 bases). Germline V gene lookup returns CDR1 GTSNPN and CDR2 SVGIG (reference sequence). V dropped 2 bases and J dropped 4 bases, with 13 bases sitting between them. The CDR3 extends over 14 amino acids. The CDR3 loop reads CAWSIQGRADTQYF. The CDR3 DNA is TGTGCCTGGAGTATCCAGGGGCGGGCAGATACGCAGTATTTT. Using reference TRBV30 and TRBJ2-3 for the parts outside the CDR3, the full variable domain is SQTIHQWPATLVQPVGSPLSLECTVEGTSNPNLYWYRQAAGRGLQLLFYSVGIGQISSEVPQNLSASRPQDRQFILSSKKLLLSDSGFYLCAWSIQGRADTQYFGPGTRLTVL.

The chain has TRBV10-3 and TRBJ2-3, with D tentatively TRBD2 (6 bases). V was clipped by 7 bases and J by 6 bases, with 23 bases between them. This CDR3 comprises 16 residues. Germline V gives CDR1 ENHRY, CDR2 SYGVKD. CDR3 nucleotides: TGTGCCATCAAGACCCAGAGCGGGCCCCTGCCCGATACGCAGTATTTT. It translates to CAIKTQSGPLPDTQYF.

This chain links TRBV7-2 with TRBJ1-5; D gene unclear. Trimming shortened V by 4 bases and J by 3 bases, and 13 bases separated the two germline ends. Germline CDR1 and CDR2: SGHTA and FQGNSA. This CDR3 contains 15 residues. The CDR3 reads CASSSNRALNQPQHF. CDR3 bases: TGTGCCAGCAGCTCCAACCGGGCTCTCAATCAGCCCCAGCATTTT.

The CDR3 reads CASSTGPSQPQHF. CDR3 DNA: TGTGCCAGTAGTACTGGCCCAAGTCAGCCCCAGCATTTT. The V call is TRBV19, the J call TRBJ1-5, with no clear D. Trimming left V 4 bases short and J 6 bases short, with 10 bases between. CDR3 size: 13 residues. Germline V gene sequence: CDR1 LNHDA, CDR2 SQIVND (reference sequence).

The chain links TRBV7-9 to TRBJ1-1; D ambiguous. The CDR3 spans 12 residues. CDR1 is SEHNR, CDR2 FQNEAQ, per germline (reference sequence). V was shortened by 2 bases and J by 1 base, with 2 bases between the two germline ends. CDR3 residues: CASSLKNTEAFF. CDR3 DNA: TGTGCCAGCAGCTTAAAGAACACTGAAGCTTTCTTT.

This chain connects TRBV9 to TRBJ1-2; the D gene is possibly TRBD1 (6 bases). Trimming cost V 2 bases and J 4 bases, with 15 bases left between them. The CDR3 runs 15 residues. From germline, CDR1 is SGDLS and CDR2 YYNGEE. CDR3 coding DNA: TGTGCCAGCAGCGTCGGTGGGGGCGGCGTCTATGGCTACACCTTC. It encodes CASSVGGGGVYGYTF.

The chain employs TRBV25-1 and TRBJ1-2; D possibly corresponds to TRBD1 (5 bases). Deletions cut 2 bases from V and 0 bases from J, with 10 bases between. Germline CDR1 MGHDK, CDR2 SYGVNS. The length of the CDR3 is 15 residues. The DNA of the CDR3 is TGTGCCAGCAGTGAACCCGGGGCTACTAACTATGGCTACACCTTC. It codes for CASSEPGATNYGYTF.

This clone was counted once. The chain has TRBV5-6 and TRBJ1-5, with D possibly matching TRBD1 (5 bases). There are 13 residues in the CDR3. The germline V gene encodes CDR1 SGHDT and CDR2 YYEEEE. V dropped 6 bases and J dropped 4 bases, with 11 bases sitting between them. The CDR3 sequence is CASTTGGNQPQHF. Here the CDR3 DNA reads TGTGCCAGCACCACTGGGGGTAATCAGCCCCAGCATTTT.

This rearrangement joins TRBV30 to TRBJ1-2, with D tentatively TRBD1 (5 bases). The CDR3 totals 18 residues. Germline assignment: CDR1 GTSNPN and CDR2 SVGIG (reference sequence). The V end was cut by 1 base, the J end by 0 bases, with 21 bases between. CDR3 sequence: CAWSAPPLRQRTNYGYTF. For the CDR3, the DNA is TGTGCCTGGAGTGCTCCGCCCCTCAGACAGCGGACTAACTATGGCTACACCTTC.

This chain connects TRBV7-2 to TRBJ1-3, with D possibly being TRBD1 (6 bases). The CDR3 has 14 residues. In germline, CDR1 is SGHTA, CDR2 FQGNSA. The V gene lost 1 base and the J gene lost 7 bases, with 11 bases spanning the gap. In DNA form, the CDR3 reads TGTGCCAGCAGCTTAGGGGGGACACGGAACACCATATATTTT. This encodes CASSLGGTRNTIYF.

The chain is built from TRBV18 and TRBJ2-3; 9 nucleotides line up with TRBD2. CDR1 is KGHSH, CDR2 LQKENI, per germline. V was pared by 2 bases and J by 1 base, with 1 base of the junction left unmatched. This CDR3 contains 15 residues. CDR3 bases: TGTGCCAGCTCACCAAAGCGGGGGGGCACAGATACGCAGTATTTT. Translated: CASSPKRGGTDTQYF.

This clone has just one count. The chain has TRBV29-1 and TRBJ2-7; no firm D call. V lost 8 bases, J lost 2 bases, and 13 bases lay in between. The CDR3 consists of 12 residues. Germline V gene lookup returns CDR1 SQVTM and CDR2 ANQGSEA. The CDR3, as DNA: TGCAGCATTTCGGGTGTCCCCTACGAGCAGTACTTC. Amino acid sequence: CSISGVPYEQYF.

The J gene is TRBJ2-7, the V gene TRBV5-1; 7 nucleotides match TRBD1. Germline-derived CDR1 and CDR2 are SGHRS and YFSETQ. Unmatched junction bases numbered 13, after V lost 4 bases and J lost 3 bases. The length of the CDR3 is 16 residues. The CDR3 loop is CASSPQDREVLYEQYF. The CDR3 bases are TGCGCCAGCAGCCCGCAAGACAGGGAAGTGCTCTACGAGCAGTACTTC.

The chain recombines TRBV6-5 with TRBJ1-5; the D is unclear. CDR3 length: 13 amino acids. Trimming pared 2 bases from V and 6 bases from J, leaving 8 bases between. Germline assignment: CDR1 MNHEY and CDR2 SVGAGI. CDR3 sequence reads: CASSYGRGQPQHF. The CDR3 DNA sequence: TGTGCCAGCAGTTACGGCCGAGGTCAGCCCCAGCATTTT.